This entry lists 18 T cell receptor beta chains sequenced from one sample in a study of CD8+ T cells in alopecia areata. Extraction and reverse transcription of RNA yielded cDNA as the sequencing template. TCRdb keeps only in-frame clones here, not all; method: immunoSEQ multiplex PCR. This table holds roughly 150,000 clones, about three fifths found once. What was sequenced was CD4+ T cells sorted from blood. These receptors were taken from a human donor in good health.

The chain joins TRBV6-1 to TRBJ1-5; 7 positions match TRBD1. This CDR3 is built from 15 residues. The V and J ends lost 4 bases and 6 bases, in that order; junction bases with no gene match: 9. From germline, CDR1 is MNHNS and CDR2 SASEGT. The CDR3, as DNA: TGTGCCAGCAGTGCCGGGACAGTCATTGTTCAGCCCCAGCATTTT. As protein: CASSAGTVIVQPQHF.

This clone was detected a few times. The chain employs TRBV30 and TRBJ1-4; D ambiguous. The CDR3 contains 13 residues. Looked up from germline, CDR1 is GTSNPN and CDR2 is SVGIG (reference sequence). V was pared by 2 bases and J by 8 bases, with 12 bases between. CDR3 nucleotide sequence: TGTGCCTGGAGTTCGATCCTCGCGGAAAAACTGTTTTTT. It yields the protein CAWSSILAEKLFF.

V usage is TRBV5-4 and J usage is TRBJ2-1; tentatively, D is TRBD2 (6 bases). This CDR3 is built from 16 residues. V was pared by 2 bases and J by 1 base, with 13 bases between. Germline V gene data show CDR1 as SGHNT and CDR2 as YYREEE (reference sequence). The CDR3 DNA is TGTGCCAGCAGCTTTCGCGGAGGGCCGTCCTACAATGAGCAGTTCTTC. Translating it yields CASSFRGGPSYNEQFF.

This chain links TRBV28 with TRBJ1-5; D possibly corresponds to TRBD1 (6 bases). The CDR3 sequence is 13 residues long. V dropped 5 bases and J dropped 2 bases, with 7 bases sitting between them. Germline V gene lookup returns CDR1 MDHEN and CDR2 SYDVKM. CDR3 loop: CASSKGGNQPQHF. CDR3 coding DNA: TGTGCCAGCAGTAAGGGGGGCAATCAGCCCCAGCATTTT.

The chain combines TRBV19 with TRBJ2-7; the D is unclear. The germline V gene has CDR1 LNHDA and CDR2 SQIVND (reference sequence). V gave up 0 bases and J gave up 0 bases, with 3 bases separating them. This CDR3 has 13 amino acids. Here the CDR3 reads CASSIEDSYEQYF. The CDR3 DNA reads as TGTGCCAGTAGTATAGAGGACTCCTACGAGCAGTACTTC.

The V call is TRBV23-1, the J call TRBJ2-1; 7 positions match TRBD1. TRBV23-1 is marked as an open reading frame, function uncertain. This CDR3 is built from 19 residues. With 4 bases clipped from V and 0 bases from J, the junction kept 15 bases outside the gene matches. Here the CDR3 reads CASSLTGDKPPNSYNEQFF. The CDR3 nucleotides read TGCGCCAGCAGTCTCACAGGGGACAAACCACCTAACTCCTACAATGAGCAGTTCTTC.

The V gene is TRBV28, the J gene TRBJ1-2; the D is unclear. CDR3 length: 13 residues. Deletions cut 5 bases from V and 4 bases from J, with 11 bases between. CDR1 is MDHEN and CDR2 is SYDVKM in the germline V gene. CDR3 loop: CASSLPRGYGYTF. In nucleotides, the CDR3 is TGTGCCAGCAGTCTCCCCCGGGGCTATGGCTACACCTTC.

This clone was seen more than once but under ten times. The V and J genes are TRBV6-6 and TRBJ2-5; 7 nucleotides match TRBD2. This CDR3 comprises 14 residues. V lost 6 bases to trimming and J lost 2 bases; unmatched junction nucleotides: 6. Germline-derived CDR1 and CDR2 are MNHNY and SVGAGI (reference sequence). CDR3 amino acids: CASSLTSRQETQYF. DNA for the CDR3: TGTGCCAGCAGCCTGACTAGCAGACAAGAGACCCAGTACTTC.

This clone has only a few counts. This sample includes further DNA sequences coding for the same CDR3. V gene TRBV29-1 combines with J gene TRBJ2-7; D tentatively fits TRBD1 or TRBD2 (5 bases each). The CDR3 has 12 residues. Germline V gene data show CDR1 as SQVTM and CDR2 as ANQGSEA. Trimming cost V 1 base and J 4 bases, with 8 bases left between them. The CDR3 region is CSVEAGPYEQYF. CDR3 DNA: TGCAGCGTTGAAGCGGGGCCTTACGAGCAGTACTTC.

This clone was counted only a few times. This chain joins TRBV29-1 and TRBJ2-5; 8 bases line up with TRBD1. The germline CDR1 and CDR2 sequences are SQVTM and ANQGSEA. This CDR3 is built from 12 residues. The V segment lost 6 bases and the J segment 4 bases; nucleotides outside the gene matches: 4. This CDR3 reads CSVRTGRETQYF. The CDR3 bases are TGCAGCGTGCGGACAGGGCGAGAGACCCAGTACTTC.

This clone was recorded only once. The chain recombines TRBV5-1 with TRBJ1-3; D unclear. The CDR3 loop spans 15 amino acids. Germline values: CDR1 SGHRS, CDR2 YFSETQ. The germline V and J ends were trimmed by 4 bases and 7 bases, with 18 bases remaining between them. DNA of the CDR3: TGCGCCAGCAGCCCCGAGGGCTCGGGTGGTAACACCATATATTTT. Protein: CASSPEGSGGNTIYF. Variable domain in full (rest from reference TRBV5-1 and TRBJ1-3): KAGVTQTPRYLIKTRGQQVTLSCSPISGHRSVSWYQQTPGQGLQFLFEYFSETQRNKGNFPGRFSGRQFSNSRSEMNVSTLELGDSALYLCASSPEGSGGNTIYFGEGSWLTVV.

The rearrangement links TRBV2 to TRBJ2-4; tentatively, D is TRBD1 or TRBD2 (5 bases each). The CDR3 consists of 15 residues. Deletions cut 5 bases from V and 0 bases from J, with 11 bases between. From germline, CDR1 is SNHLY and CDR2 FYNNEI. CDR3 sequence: CASSSPGLAKNIQYF. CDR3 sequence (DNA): TGTGCCAGCAGTTCCCCGGGGCTAGCCAAAAACATTCAGTACTTC.

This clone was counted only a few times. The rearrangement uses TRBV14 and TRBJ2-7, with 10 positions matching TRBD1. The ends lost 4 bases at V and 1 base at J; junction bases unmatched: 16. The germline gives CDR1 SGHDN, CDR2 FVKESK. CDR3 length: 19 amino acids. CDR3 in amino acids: CASSPARDRGPLPSYEQYF. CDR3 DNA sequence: TGTGCCAGCAGCCCCGCCCGGGACAGGGGCCCACTACCTTCCTACGAGCAGTACTTC.

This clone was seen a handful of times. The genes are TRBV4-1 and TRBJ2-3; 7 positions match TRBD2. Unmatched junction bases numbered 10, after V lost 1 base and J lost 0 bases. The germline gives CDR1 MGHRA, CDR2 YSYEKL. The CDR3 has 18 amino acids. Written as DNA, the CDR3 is TGCGCCAGCAGCCAAGGCCCCCCCTTGCGGGGGAGCACAGATACGCAGTATTTT. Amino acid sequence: CASSQGPPLRGSTDTQYF.

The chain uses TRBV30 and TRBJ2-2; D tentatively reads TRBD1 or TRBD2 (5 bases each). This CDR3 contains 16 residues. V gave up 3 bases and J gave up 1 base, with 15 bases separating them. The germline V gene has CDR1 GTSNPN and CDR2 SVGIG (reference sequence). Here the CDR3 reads CAWRRGEWLNTGELFF. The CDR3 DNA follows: TGTGCCTGGAGGCGAGGGGAGTGGTTGAACACCGGGGAGCTGTTTTTT.

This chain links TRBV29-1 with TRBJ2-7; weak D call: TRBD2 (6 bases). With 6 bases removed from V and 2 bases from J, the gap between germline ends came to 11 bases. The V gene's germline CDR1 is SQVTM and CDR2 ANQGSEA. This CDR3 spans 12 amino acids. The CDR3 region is CSVEEGPYEQYF. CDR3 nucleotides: TGCAGCGTAGAGGAGGGCCCCTACGAGCAGTACTTC.

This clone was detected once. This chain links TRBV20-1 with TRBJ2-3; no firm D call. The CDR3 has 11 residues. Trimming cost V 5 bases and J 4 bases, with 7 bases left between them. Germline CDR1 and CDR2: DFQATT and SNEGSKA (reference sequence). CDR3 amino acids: CSAVNSDTQYF. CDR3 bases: TGCAGTGCTGTCAACTCAGATACGCAGTATTTT.

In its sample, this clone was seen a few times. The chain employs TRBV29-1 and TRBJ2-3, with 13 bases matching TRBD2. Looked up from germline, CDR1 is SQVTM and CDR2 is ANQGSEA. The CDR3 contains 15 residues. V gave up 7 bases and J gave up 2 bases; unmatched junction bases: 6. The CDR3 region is CSASGLAGYTDTQYF. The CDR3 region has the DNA TGCAGCGCCTCGGGACTAGCGGGATACACAGATACGCAGTATTTT.